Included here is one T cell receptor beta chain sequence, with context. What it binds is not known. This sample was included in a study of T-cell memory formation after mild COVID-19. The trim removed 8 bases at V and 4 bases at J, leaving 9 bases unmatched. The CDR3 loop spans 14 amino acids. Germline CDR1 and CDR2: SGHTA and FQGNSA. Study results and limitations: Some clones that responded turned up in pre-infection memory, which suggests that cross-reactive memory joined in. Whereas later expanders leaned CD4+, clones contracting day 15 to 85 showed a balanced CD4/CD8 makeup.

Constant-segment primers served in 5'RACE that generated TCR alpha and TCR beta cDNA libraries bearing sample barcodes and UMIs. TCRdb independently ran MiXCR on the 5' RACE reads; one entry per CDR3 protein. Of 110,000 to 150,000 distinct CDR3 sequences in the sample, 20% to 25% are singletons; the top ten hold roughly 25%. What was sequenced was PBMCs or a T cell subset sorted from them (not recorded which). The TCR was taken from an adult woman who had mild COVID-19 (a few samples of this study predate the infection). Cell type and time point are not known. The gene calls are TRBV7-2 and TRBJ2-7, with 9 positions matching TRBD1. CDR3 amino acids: CASRHVGQGYEQYF. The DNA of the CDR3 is TGTGCCAGCCGTCACGTGGGACAGGGTTACGAGCAGTACTTC.